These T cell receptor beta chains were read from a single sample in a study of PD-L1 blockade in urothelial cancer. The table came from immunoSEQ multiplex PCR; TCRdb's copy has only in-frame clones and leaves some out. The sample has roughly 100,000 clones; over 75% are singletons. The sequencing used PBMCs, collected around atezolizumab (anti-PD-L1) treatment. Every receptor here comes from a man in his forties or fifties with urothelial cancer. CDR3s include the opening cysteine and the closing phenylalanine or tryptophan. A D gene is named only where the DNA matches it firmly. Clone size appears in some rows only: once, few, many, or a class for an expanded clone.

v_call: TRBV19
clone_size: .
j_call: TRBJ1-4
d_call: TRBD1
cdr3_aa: CASSSGTGDEKLFF
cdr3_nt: TGTGCCAGTAGTTCCGGGACAGGAGATGAAAAACTGTTTTTT

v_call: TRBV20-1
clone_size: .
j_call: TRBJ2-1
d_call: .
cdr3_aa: CSARDQDEQFF
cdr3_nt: TGCAGTGCTAGAGATCAGGATGAGCAGTTCTTC

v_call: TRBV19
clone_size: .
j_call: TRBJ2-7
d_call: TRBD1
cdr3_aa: CASSISLGQTYSYEQYF
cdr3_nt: TGTGCCAGTAGTATAAGTTTGGGACAGACTTACTCCTACGAGCAGTACTTC

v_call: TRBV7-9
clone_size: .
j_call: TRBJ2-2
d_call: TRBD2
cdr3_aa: CASSLGGAGELFF
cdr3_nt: TGTGCCAGCAGCTTGGGGGGGGCCGGGGAGCTGTTTTTT

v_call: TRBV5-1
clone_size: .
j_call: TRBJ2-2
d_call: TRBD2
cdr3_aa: CASSGTSAPSGELFF
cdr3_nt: TGCGCCAGCAGCGGGACTAGTGCGCCTTCCGGGGAGCTGTTTTTT

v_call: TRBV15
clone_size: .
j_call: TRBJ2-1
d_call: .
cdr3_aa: CATQGYNEQFF
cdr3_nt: TGTGCCACCCAGGGCTACAATGAGCAGTTCTTC

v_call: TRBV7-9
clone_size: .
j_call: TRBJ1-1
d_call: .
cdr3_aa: CASREPGLVFFF
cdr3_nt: TGTGCCAGCAGAGAGCCGGGACTCGTGTTTTTCTTT

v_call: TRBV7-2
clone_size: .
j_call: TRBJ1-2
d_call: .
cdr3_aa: CASSSGGVYGYTF
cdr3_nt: TGTGCCAGCAGCTCCGGGGGGGTCTATGGCTACACCTTC

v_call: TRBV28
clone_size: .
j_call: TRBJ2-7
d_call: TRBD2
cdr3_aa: CASVGAGGPYEQYF
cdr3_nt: TGTGCCAGCGTGGGAGCGGGAGGGCCGTACGAGCAGTACTTC

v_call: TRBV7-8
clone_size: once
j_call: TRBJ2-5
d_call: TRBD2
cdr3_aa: CASSLAGLGETQYF
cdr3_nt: TGTGCCAGCAGCTTAGCAGGACTAGGAGAGACCCAGTACTTC

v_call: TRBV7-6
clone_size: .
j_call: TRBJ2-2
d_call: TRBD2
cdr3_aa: CASSLAAILAGGGTGELFF
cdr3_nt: TGTGCCAGCAGCTTAGCCGCGATACTAGCGGGAGGAGGGACCGGGGAGCTGTTTTTT

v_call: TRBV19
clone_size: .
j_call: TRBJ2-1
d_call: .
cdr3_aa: CASSQFQGVGQFF
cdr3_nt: TGTGCCAGTAGTCAATTCCAAGGGGTAGGTCAGTTCTTC

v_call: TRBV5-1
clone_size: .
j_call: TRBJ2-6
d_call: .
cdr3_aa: CASSRAGAASGANVLTF
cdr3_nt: TGCGCCAGCTCGCGGGCAGGGGCGGCCTCTGGGGCCAACGTCCTGACTTTC

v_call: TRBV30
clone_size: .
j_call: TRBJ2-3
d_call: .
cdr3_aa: CAWVRKTRTQYF
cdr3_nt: TGTGCCTGGGTACGGAAGACTAGGACGCAGTATTTT

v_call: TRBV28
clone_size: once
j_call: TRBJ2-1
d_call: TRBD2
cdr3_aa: CASSPETSGVSYNEQFF
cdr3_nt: TGTGCCAGCAGTCCCGAGACTAGCGGGGTTTCCTACAATGAGCAGTTCTTC

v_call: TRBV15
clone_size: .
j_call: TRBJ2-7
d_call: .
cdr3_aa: CATSRDVGEQYF
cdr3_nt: TGTGCCACCAGCAGAGATGTGGGCGAGCAGTACTTC

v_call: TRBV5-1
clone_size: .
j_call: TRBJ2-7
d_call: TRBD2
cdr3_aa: CASSTPLAGGAYEQYF
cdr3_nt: TGCGCCAGCAGCACCCCCCTAGCGGGAGGAGCCTACGAGCAGTACTTC

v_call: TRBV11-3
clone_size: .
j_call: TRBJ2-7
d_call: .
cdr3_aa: CASSATDEQYF
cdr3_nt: TGTGCCAGCAGTGCGACAGACGAGCAGTACTTC

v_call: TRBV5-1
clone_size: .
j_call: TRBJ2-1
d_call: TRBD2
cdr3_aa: CASSSGALAGLYNEQFF
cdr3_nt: TGCGCCAGCAGCTCGGGGGCACTAGCGGGGTTATACAATGAGCAGTTCTTC

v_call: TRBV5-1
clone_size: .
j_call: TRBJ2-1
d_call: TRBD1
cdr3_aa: CASSGTVYNEQFF
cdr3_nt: TGCGCCAGCAGCGGGACAGTCTACAATGAGCAGTTCTTC

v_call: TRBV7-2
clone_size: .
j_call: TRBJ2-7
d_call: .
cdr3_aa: CASSLGAVVSSYEQYF
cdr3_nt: TGTGCCAGCAGCTTAGGCGCGGTAGTATCGTCCTACGAGCAGTACTTC

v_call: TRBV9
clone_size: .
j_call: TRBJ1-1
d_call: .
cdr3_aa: CASTPAQGNTEAFF
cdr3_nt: TGTGCCAGCACGCCCGCGCAGGGGAACACTGAAGCTTTCTTT

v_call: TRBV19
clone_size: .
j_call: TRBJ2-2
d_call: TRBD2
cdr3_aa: CASRGGGSYTGELFF
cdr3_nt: TGTGCCAGTAGGGGCGGCGGGAGTTACACCGGGGAGCTGTTTTTT

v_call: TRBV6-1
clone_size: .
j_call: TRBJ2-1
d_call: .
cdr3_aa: CASSELGAEQFF
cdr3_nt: TGTGCCAGCAGTGAATTGGGAGCTGAGCAGTTCTTC

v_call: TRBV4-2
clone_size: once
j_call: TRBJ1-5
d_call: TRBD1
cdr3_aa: CASSQAVQGASQPQHF
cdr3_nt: TGTGCCAGCAGCCAAGCCGTACAGGGGGCTTCTCAGCCCCAGCATTTT

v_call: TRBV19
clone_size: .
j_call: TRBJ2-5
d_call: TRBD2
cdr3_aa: CASTPRLRTSGETQYF
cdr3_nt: TGTGCCAGTACCCCTCGCCTGAGGACTAGCGGAGAGACCCAGTACTTC

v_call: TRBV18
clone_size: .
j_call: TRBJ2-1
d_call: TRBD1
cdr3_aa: CASSPTGGYNEQFF
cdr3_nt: TGTGCCAGCTCACCGACAGGGGGATACAATGAGCAGTTCTTC

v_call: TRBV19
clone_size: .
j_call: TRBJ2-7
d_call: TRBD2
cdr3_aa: CASSIVAGVSEQYF
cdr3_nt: TGTGCCAGTAGTATAGTAGCGGGAGTAAGCGAGCAGTACTTC

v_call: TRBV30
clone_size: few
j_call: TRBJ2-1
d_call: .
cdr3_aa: CASTPGHGSSYNEQFF
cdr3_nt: TGTGCCTCTACCCCGGGACACGGAAGCTCCTACAATGAGCAGTTCTTC

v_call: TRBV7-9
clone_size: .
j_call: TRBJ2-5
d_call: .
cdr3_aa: CASISSVEETQYF
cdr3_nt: TGTGCCAGCATTTCCTCGGTCGAGGAGACCCAGTACTTC

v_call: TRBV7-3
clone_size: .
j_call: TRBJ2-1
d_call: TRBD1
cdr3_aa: CASSTGQGAVGNEQFF
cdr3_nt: TGTGCCAGCAGCACCGGACAGGGGGCTGTAGGGAATGAGCAGTTCTTC

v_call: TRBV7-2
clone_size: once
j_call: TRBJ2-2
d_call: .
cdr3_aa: CASSFNLGNTGELFF
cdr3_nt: TGTGCCAGCAGCTTTAACCTAGGGAACACCGGGGAGCTGTTTTTT

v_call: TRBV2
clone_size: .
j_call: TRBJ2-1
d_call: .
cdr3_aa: CASSDRRATDNEQFF
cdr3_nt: TGTGCCAGCAGTGATAGGAGGGCCACGGACAATGAGCAGTTCTTC

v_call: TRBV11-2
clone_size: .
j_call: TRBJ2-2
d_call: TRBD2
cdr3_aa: CASSLLAGEATGELFF
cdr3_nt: TGTGCCAGCAGCCTTCTAGCGGGAGAGGCGACCGGGGAGCTGTTTTTT

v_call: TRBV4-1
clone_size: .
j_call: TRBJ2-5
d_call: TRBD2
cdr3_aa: CASSQEFAGGPLETQYF
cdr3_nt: TGCGCCAGCAGCCAAGAGTTTGCGGGAGGGCCCTTGGAGACCCAGTACTTC

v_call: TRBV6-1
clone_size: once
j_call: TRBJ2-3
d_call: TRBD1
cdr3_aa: CASSGQGASTDTQYF
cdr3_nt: TGTGCCAGCAGTGGTCAGGGGGCTAGCACAGATACGCAGTATTTT

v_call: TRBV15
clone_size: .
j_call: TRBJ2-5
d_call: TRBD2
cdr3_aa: CATSRDDSGGRWGETQYF
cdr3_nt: TGTGCCACCAGCAGAGACGATTCGGGAGGCCGATGGGGAGAGACCCAGTACTTC

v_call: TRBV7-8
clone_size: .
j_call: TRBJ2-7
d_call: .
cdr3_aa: CASTQGIPAYEQYF
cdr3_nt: TGTGCCAGCACCCAGGGGATACCGGCGTACGAGCAGTACTTC

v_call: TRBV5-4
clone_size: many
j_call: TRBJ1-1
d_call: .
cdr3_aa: CASSLGSRGTEAFF
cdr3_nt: TGTGCCAGCAGCTTGGGATCTCGGGGCACTGAAGCTTTCTTT

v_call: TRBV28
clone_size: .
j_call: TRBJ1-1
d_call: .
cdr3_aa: CASSLYGAQGEAFF
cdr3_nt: TGTGCCAGCAGTTTATATGGGGCCCAGGGCGAAGCTTTCTTT

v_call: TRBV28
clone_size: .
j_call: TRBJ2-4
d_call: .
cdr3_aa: CASSLADRLAKNIQYF
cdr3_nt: TGTGCCAGCAGTTTAGCAGACAGACTAGCCAAAAACATTCAGTACTTC

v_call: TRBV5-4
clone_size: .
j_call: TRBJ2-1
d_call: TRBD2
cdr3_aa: CASSLSGSRYNEQFF
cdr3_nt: TGTGCCAGCAGCCTTAGCGGGAGTCGGTACAATGAGCAGTTCTTC

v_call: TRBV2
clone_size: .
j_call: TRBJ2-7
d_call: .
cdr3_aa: CASRRTESYEQYF
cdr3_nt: TGTGCCAGCAGGAGGACTGAATCCTACGAGCAGTACTTC

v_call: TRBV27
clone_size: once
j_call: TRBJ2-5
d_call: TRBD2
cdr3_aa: CASSPGLAWSETQYF
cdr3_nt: TGTGCCAGCAGTCCCGGACTAGCATGGTCGGAGACCCAGTACTTC

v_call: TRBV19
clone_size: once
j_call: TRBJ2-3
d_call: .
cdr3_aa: CASRGTSTDTQYF
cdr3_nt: TGTGCCAGCCGCGGGACCTCTACAGATACGCAGTATTTT

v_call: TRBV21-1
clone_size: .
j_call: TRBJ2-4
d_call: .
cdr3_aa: CASSSNGQGDRGLPLPTGNIQYF
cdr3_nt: TGTGCCAGCAGCTCGAACGGACAGGGAGATAGGGGACTACCATTACCGACCGGAAACATTCAGTACTTC

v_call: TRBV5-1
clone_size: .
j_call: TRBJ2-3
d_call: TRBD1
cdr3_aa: CASHQQGILADTQYF
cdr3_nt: TGCGCCAGCCACCAACAGGGGATTCTGGCAGATACGCAGTATTTT

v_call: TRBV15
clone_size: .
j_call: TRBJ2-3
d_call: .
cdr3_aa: CATSRGGTDTQYF
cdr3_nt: TGTGCCACCAGCAGAGGCGGAACAGATACGCAGTATTTT